Here is one TCR beta chain with its context. Its antigen is not identified. Prepared TCR beta cDNA libraries contained unique molecular identifiers. When about 1 to 11 million T cells were used, they gave hundreds of thousands of cDNA molecules. TCRdb reprocessed the PCR reads with MiXCR, giving one entry per CDR3 protein. The repertoire holds roughly 150,000 distinct CDR3 sequences, with around 34% as singletons. These data come from a study of post-analysis software for immune sequencing data. Study-wide context: The cohort encompassed relapsing-remitting, secondary progressive and progressive-relapsing multiple sclerosis disease courses. Notes on the study in general: Controls' normalized Chao1 diversity significantly exceeded that of multiple sclerosis patients. There were roughly 5 TRBV segments more frequent in patients than controls, and TRBV5-6, TRBV5-1 and TRBV20-1 were among them.

Germline V gene sequence: CDR1 SGHTA, CDR2 FQGNSA. V dropped 4 bases and J dropped 10; count of bases not matched to a gene: 5. The CDR3 length is 12 residues. The source is a girl aged 10 to 17 with multiple sclerosis. This specimen was blood, taken after autologous hematopoietic stem cell transplantation. The gene calls are TRBV7-2 and TRBJ2-3; 7 bases map to TRBD2. This CDR3 reads CASSSRGVAQYF. CDR3 coding DNA: TGTGCCAGCAGCTCTCGGGGGGTTGCGCAGTATTTT.